This TCR beta chain was captured in a study of early T cells in non-severe SARS-CoV-2 infection. Turning to the study itself: Unsorted whole-blood RNA was sequenced in bulk, leaving chains unpaired.

TCRdb independently ran MiXCR on the 5' RACE reads; one entry per CDR3 protein. The sample lists 76,000 or so distinct CDR3 sequences; 11% were seen once. Germline-derived CDR1 and CDR2 are LGHDT and YNNKEL (reference sequence). Trimming at V came to 4 bases and at J to 9 bases, leaving 6 bases not matched to a gene. CDR3 size: 13 residues. This clonotype turned up a few times. This chain joins TRBV3-1 and TRBJ2-1, with 7 bases fitting TRBD2. The specimen sequenced was whole blood. This TCR derives from an adult who was a healthcare worker with PCR-confirmed SARS-CoV-2 infection or an uninfected control (not recorded which). The CDR3 region has the DNA TGTGCCAGCAGCCGGGGAGGGGAGGCTGAGCAGTTCTTC. Its translation is CASSRGGEAEQFF.